The 16 T cell receptor beta chains below all came from one sample that was sequenced in a study of identical twins. Each CDR3 protein gets one entry after TCRdb re-called the 5' RACE reads with MiXCR. The data show around 480,000 distinct CDR3 sequences, approximately 14% seen once. The sample also formed part of further work on yellow fever vaccine responses in identical twins.

Sequenced input: CD4+ T cells sorted from blood. The receptors come from a woman in her late teens or twenties in good health.

This clonotype was found a few times. The V gene is TRBV3-1, the J gene TRBJ2-1, with 7 nucleotides matching TRBD2. This CDR3 has 16 residues. After removal of 1 base from V and 4 bases from J, the junction contained 7 bases not matched to a gene. Germline CDR1 LGHDT, CDR2 YNNKEL (reference sequence). The CDR3 coding sequence is TGTGCCAGCAGCCAAGTACCGGGAGGTAGGTACAATGAGCAGTTCTTC. Translation gives CASSQVPGGRYNEQFF.

The chain is built from TRBV7-2 and TRBJ2-2; D call uncertain. In germline, CDR1 is SGHTA, CDR2 FQGNSA. Deletions cut 7 bases from V and 3 bases from J, with 9 bases between. This CDR3 contains 13 residues. The CDR3 loop is CASTFGYTGELFF. The CDR3 coding sequence is TGTGCCAGCACCTTTGGATACACCGGGGAGCTGTTTTTT. The full variable domain, completed using reference TRBV7-2 and TRBJ2-2, is GAGVSQSPSNKVTEKGKDVELRCDPISGHTALYWYRQSLGQGLEFLIYFQGNSAPDKSGLPSDRFSAERTGGSVSTLTIQRTQQEDSAVYLCASTFGYTGELFFGEGSRLTVL.

This clonotype was counted between two and nine times. The chain employs TRBV6-2 or TRBV6-3 and TRBJ2-1; 8 nucleotides align to TRBD2. The CDR3 sequence is 14 residues long. The junction had 3 bases not matched to a gene; V was cut back by 1 base and J by 7 bases. Germline V lookup: CDR1 MNHEY, CDR2 SVGEGT. The CDR3 DNA follows: TGTGCCAGCAGTTACTACAGCGGGAGTAATGAGCAGTTCTTC. Residues: CASSYYSGSNEQFF.

V usage is TRBV5-1 and J usage is TRBJ2-7, with TRBD1 as a possible D gene (5 bases). Germline V gene sequence: CDR1 SGHRS, CDR2 YFSETQ. V lost 3 bases to trimming and J lost 2 bases, with 9 bases between them. This CDR3 contains 13 residues. For the CDR3, the DNA is TGCGCCAGCAGCTCCAGGGTCACCTACGAGCAGTACTTC. Translated: CASSSRVTYEQYF. Full variable domain (outside the CDR3, taken from reference TRBV5-1 and TRBJ2-7): KAGVTQTPRYLIKTRGQQVTLSCSPISGHRSVSWYQQTPGQGLQFLFEYFSETQRNKGNFPGRFSGRQFSNSRSEMNVSTLELGDSALYLCASSSRVTYEQYFGPGTRLTVT.

The chain uses TRBV7-2 and TRBJ1-6; 9 bases match TRBD1. This CDR3 is 15 amino acids long. V trimming: 1 base; J trimming: 9 bases; junction bases outside the gene matches: 4. CDR1 is SGHTA and CDR2 is FQGNSA in the germline V gene. The CDR3 nucleotides are TGTGCCAGCAGCTTAGATGGGGACAGGGCTTCACCCCTCCACTTT. It yields the protein CASSLDGDRASPLHF.

This clonotype was picked up a small number of times. The chain carries TRBV7-9 and TRBJ2-5; D not certain. V lost 1 base, J lost 2 bases, and 14 bases lay in between. The CDR3 totals 16 residues. The V gene's germline CDR1 is SEHNR and CDR2 FQNEAQ (reference sequence). CDR3 DNA: TGTGCCAGCAGCTTAGAGGGCGGCCCACCACAAGAGACCCAGTACTTC. Protein sequence: CASSLEGGPPQETQYF.

The CDR3 is CASSLASRFQETQYF. The CDR3 nucleotides are TGTGCCAGCAGCTTAGCGTCGCGGTTCCAAGAGACCCAGTACTTC. The gene calls are TRBV7-2 and TRBJ2-5; D gene ambiguous. CDR1 is SGHTA and CDR2 is FQGNSA in the germline V gene. The CDR3 contains 15 residues. Trimming removed 0 bases from V and 1 base from J, with 9 bases in between. The variable domain in full, completed from reference TRBV7-2 and TRBJ2-5, reads GAGVSQSPSNKVTEKGKDVELRCDPISGHTALYWYRQSLGQGLEFLIYFQGNSAPDKSGLPSDRFSAERTGGSVSTLTIQRTQQEDSAVYLCASSLASRFQETQYFGPGTRLLVL.

This clonotype has at least ten counts. The V call is TRBV6-2 or TRBV6-3, the J call TRBJ2-1; TRBD2 is a possible D gene (6 bases). Germline V gene sequence: CDR1 MNHEY, CDR2 SVGEGT. The CDR3 extends over 17 amino acids. V was trimmed by 6 bases and J by 6 bases, leaving 24 bases between them. The CDR3 bases are TGTGCCAGCAGACCCAGACTAGTTAAGGAGGGAACCAATGAGCAGTTCTTC. Translated, it gives CASRPRLVKEGTNEQFF.

This rearrangement joins TRBV7-3 to TRBJ1-3; a weak D match, TRBD1 (5 bases). The ends were cut back, 4 bases at V and 4 bases at J, with 11 bases in the middle. Germline-derived CDR1 and CDR2 are SGHTA and FQGTGA. This CDR3 contains 14 residues. CDR3 coding DNA: TGTGCCAGCAGCTCGACAGAGCGCGGAAACACCATATATTTT. Translating gives CASSSTERGNTIYF.

The chain uses TRBV6-5 and TRBJ2-1, with D tentatively TRBD2 (6 bases). The CDR3 spans 15 residues. CDR1 MNHEY and CDR2 SVGAGI come from the germline V gene. The ends were cut back, 2 bases at V and 8 bases at J, with 16 bases in the middle. CDR3: CASSYGEASSYEQFF. The CDR3 nucleotides are TGTGCCAGCAGTTACGGGGAGGCAAGTTCTTATGAGCAGTTCTTC.

In this sample, this clonotype turned up a few times. The chain combines TRBV7-9 with TRBJ2-3; tentative D call: TRBD2 (6 bases). The CDR3 spans 15 residues. The ends were cut back, 5 bases at V and 5 bases at J, with 17 bases in the middle. CDR1 and CDR2 from the germline V gene are SEHNR and FQNEAQ (reference sequence). The CDR3 here is CASSPGLASKDTQYF. For the CDR3, the DNA is TGTGCCAGCAGCCCGGGGCTAGCGTCTAAAGATACGCAGTATTTT.

This chain connects TRBV2 to TRBJ2-4; D not certain. Trimming took off 2 bases at V and 7 bases at J, with 3 bases between the two ends. CDR1 SNHLY and CDR2 FYNNEI come from the germline V gene. The CDR3 runs to 11 residues. The CDR3 region is CASSESNIQYF. In DNA, the CDR3 is TGTGCCAGCAGTGAATCGAACATTCAGTACTTC.

This chain links TRBV5-6 with TRBJ2-3, with unresolved D. This CDR3 comprises 16 residues. Germline V gene data show CDR1 as SGHDT and CDR2 as YYEEEE. Trimming shortened V by 0 bases and J by 0 bases, and 11 bases separated the two germline ends. The CDR3 is CASSLEVETSTDTQYF. CDR3 DNA: TGTGCCAGCAGCTTGGAGGTGGAGACTAGCACAGATACGCAGTATTTT.

This clonotype was observed a few times. The V gene is TRBV27, the J gene TRBJ2-2; 10 bases are shared with TRBD2. V gave up 3 bases and J gave up 4 bases; unmatched junction bases: 11. The CDR3 runs 18 residues. CDR1 MNHEY and CDR2 SMNVEV come from the germline V gene (reference sequence). This CDR3 reads CASSFLAGVGVGTGELFF. DNA of the CDR3: TGTGCCAGCAGTTTCCTAGCGGGAGTCGGAGTAGGCACCGGGGAGCTGTTTTTT.

This clonotype was seen more than once but under ten times. The V call is TRBV5-1, the J call TRBJ2-7; 7 positions agree with TRBD1. This CDR3 is built from 15 residues. V was clipped by 0 bases and J by 4 bases; unmatched bases: 7. In germline, CDR1 is SGHRS, CDR2 YFSETQ. CDR3 in DNA: TGCGCCAGCAGCTTGGCATTCGGGACAGCGTACGAGCAGTACTTC. Its protein product is CASSLAFGTAYEQYF.

This sequence joins TRBV12-3 or TRBV12-4 and TRBJ2-3; maybe TRBD2 (7 bases). This CDR3 has 15 residues. V was cut by 6 bases and J by 1 base, with 14 bases left in between. Here the CDR3 DNA reads TGTGCCAGCAGCCTATGGGAGGGGGGCACAGATACGCAGTATTTT. Its protein product is CASSLWEGGTDTQYF.